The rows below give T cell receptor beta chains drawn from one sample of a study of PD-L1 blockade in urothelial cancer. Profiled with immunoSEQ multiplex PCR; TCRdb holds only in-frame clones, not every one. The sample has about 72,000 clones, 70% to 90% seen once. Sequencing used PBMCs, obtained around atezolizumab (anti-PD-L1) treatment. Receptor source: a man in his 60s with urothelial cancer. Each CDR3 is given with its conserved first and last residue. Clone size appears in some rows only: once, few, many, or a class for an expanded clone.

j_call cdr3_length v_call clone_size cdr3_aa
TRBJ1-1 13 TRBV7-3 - CASSPGTDTEAFF
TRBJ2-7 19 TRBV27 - CASSKGQGGGPKLDYEQYF
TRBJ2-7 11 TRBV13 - CASSLQGSQYF
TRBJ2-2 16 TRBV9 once CASSLGTALNTGELFF
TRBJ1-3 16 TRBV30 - CAWSASNTASGNTIYF
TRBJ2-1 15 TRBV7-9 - CASSRRLSLGDEQFF
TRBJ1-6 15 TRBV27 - CASSLSYRANSPLHF
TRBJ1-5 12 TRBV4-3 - CASSHPNQPQHF
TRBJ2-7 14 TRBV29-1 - CSCGPGAPSYEQYF
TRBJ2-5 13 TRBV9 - CASSVGAQETQYF
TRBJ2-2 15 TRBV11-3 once CASSSRDRNTGELFF
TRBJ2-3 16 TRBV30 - CAWSVDIGVVVDTQYF
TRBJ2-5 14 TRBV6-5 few CASSYVAGAETQYF
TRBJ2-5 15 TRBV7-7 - CASSLASGGSETQYF
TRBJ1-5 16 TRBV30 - CAWTLGVTGFNQPQHF
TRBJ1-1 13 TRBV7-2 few CASSLQGNTEAFF
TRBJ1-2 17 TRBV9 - CASSVGVGRQAGNGYTF
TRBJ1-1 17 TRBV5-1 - CASSLIGTGFLNTEAFF
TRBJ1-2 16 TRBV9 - CASSVGNRGSADGYTF
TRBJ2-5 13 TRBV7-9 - CASSLPSRETQYF
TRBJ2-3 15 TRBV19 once CASSRGTGAADTQYF
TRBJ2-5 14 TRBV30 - CAWNSRGAGETQYF
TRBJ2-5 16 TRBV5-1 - CASSPSSGGTQETQYF
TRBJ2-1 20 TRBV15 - CATSRVGTSGGNPFDNEQFF
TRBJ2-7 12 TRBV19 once CASSTSGYEQYF
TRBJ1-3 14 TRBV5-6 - CASSPTAFGNTIYF
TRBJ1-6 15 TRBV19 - CASSPTGQGNSPLHF
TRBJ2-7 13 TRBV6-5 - CASRTTGKDEQYF
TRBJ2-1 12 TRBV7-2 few CASSLDRNEQFF
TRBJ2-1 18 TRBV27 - CASSPRSSGGEAYNEQFF
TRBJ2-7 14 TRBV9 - CASSPSGGLYEQYF
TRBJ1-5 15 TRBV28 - CASSSQGIRNQPQHF
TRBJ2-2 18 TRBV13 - CASSPRRGSGGNTGELFF
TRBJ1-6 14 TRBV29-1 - CSVRETENNSPLHF
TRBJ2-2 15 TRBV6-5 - CASSYSYGITGELFF
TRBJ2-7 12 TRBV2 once CASRSDSYEQYF
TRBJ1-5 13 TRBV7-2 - CASSSDMTGPQHF
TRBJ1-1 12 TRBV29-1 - CSVTGSNTEAFF
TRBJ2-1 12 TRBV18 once CASSPVSNEQFF
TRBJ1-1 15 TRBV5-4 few CASSLGRGSNTEAFF
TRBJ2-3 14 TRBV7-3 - CASSLQESTDTQYF
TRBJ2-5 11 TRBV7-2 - CASTATETQYF
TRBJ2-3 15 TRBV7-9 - CASSTTGFETDTQYF
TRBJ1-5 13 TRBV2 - CASSGQVFQPQHF
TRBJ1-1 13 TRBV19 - CASSILPKYEAFF
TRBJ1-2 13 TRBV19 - CASRSQGLLGYTF
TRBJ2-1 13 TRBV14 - CASTGQYQGEQFF
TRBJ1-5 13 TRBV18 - CASSPDRDQPQHF